These T cell receptor beta chains were read from a single sample in a study of blood T cell repertoires in COVID-19. Generated by immunoSEQ multiplex PCR, the TCRdb table keeps only in-frame clones and is missing some. The sample carries about 210,000 clones, roughly four fifths recorded once. Sequencing used PBMCs or T cells enriched from blood (not recorded which). Receptors originate from a middle-aged man who had recovered from COVID-19. Each CDR3 is given with its conserved first and last residue. The D gene is left open where the match is weak. Rows give clone size only sometimes, using once, few, many, or a class for an expanded clone.

V gene: TRBV21-1; CDR3 length: 16; clone size: -; D gene: -; J gene: TRBJ1-5; CDR3 protein: CAKALQGAVSNQPQHF; CDR3 DNA: TGTGCCAAAGCCTTACAGGGGGCGGTAAGCAATCAGCCCCAGCATTTT
V gene: TRBV19; CDR3 length: 16; clone size: -; D gene: TRBD1; J gene: TRBJ1-6; CDR3 protein: CASSSGTAVYNSPLHF; CDR3 DNA: TGTGCCAGTAGTAGTGGGACAGCCGTCTATAATTCACCCCTCCACTTT
V gene: TRBV6-5; CDR3 length: 12; clone size: -; D gene: -; J gene: TRBJ1-1; CDR3 protein: CASKGKNTEAFF; CDR3 DNA: TGTGCCAGCAAGGGGAAGAACACTGAAGCTTTCTTT
V gene: TRBV9; CDR3 length: 16; clone size: few; D gene: TRBD1; J gene: TRBJ1-1; CDR3 protein: CASSAGLQGVNTEAFF; CDR3 DNA: TGTGCCAGCAGCGCGGGTCTTCAGGGGGTGAACACTGAAGCTTTCTTT
V gene: TRBV4-2; CDR3 length: 17; clone size: many; D gene: TRBD1; J gene: TRBJ2-1; CDR3 protein: CASSQGQGADSYNEQFF; CDR3 DNA: TGTGCCAGCAGCCAAGGACAGGGGGCCGACTCCTACAATGAGCAGTTCTTC
V gene: TRBV7-3; CDR3 length: 14; clone size: -; D gene: -; J gene: TRBJ2-1; CDR3 protein: CASSPGTPDNEQFF; CDR3 DNA: TGTGCCAGCAGCCCCGGGACACCTGACAATGAGCAGTTCTTC
V gene: TRBV19; CDR3 length: 13; clone size: -; D gene: -; J gene: TRBJ2-1; CDR3 protein: CASSISGVHEQFF; CDR3 DNA: TGTGCCAGTAGTATATCCGGGGTTCATGAGCAGTTCTTC
V gene: TRBV6-1; CDR3 length: 17; clone size: -; D gene: -; J gene: TRBJ2-7; CDR3 protein: CASSDTRRTVSSYEQYF; CDR3 DNA: TGTGCCAGCAGTGACACGAGACGGACAGTGAGCTCCTACGAGCAGTACTTC
V gene: TRBV14; CDR3 length: 14; clone size: once; D gene: TRBD1; J gene: TRBJ2-5; CDR3 protein: CASSRQGKVETQYF; CDR3 DNA: TGTGCCAGCAGCCGACAGGGAAAAGTAGAGACCCAGTACTTC
V gene: TRBV7-3; CDR3 length: 15; clone size: -; D gene: TRBD1; J gene: TRBJ2-2; CDR3 protein: CASSYHRGNTGELFF; CDR3 DNA: TGTGCCAGCAGCTACCACAGGGGAAACACCGGGGAGCTGTTTTTT
V gene: TRBV29-1; CDR3 length: 13; clone size: -; D gene: -; J gene: TRBJ1-2; CDR3 protein: CSVRTPGDYGYTF; CDR3 DNA: TGCAGCGTCAGGACGCCGGGGGACTATGGCTACACCTTC
V gene: TRBV15; CDR3 length: 16; clone size: -; D gene: -; J gene: TRBJ1-1; CDR3 protein: CATSRDGEYAGTEAFF; CDR3 DNA: TGTGCCACCAGCAGAGATGGGGAGTACGCAGGCACTGAAGCTTTCTTT
V gene: TRBV30; CDR3 length: 13; clone size: -; D gene: -; J gene: TRBJ1-2; CDR3 protein: CAWSRGLNYGYTF; CDR3 DNA: TGTGCCTGGAGTCGGGGACTTAACTATGGCTACACCTTC
V gene: TRBV19; CDR3 length: 14; clone size: -; D gene: -; J gene: TRBJ2-2; CDR3 protein: CASSSGYALGELFF; CDR3 DNA: TGTGCCAGTAGTAGCGGATACGCCCTCGGGGAGCTGTTTTTT
V gene: TRBV19; CDR3 length: 14; clone size: few; D gene: TRBD1; J gene: TRBJ2-1; CDR3 protein: CASRDRGRENEQFF; CDR3 DNA: TGTGCCAGTAGAGACAGGGGGCGCGAGAATGAGCAGTTCTTC
V gene: TRBV20-1; CDR3 length: 14; clone size: -; D gene: TRBD2; J gene: TRBJ2-2; CDR3 protein: CSASPSTSPGELFF; CDR3 DNA: TGCAGTGCTAGTCCCTCGACTAGCCCCGGGGAGCTGTTTTTT
V gene: TRBV19; CDR3 length: 13; clone size: -; D gene: -; J gene: TRBJ1-3; CDR3 protein: CASIGLSGNTIYF; CDR3 DNA: TGTGCCAGTATTGGACTCTCTGGAAACACCATATATTTT
V gene: TRBV24-1; CDR3 length: 13; clone size: -; D gene: -; J gene: TRBJ2-3; CDR3 protein: CATQRQFTDTQYF; CDR3 DNA: TGTGCCACCCAACGACAATTCACAGATACGCAGTATTTT
V gene: TRBV5-4; CDR3 length: 15; clone size: -; D gene: -; J gene: TRBJ1-1; CDR3 protein: CASSLNLGAGTEAFF; CDR3 DNA: TGTGCCAGCAGCCTTAATCTGGGGGCCGGCACTGAAGCTTTCTTT
V gene: TRBV5-1; CDR3 length: 15; clone size: -; D gene: TRBD1; J gene: TRBJ1-2; CDR3 protein: CASSRDRGLDYGYTF; CDR3 DNA: TGCGCCAGCAGCCGGGACAGGGGTCTCGACTATGGCTACACCTTC
V gene: TRBV10-3; CDR3 length: 12; clone size: -; D gene: -; J gene: TRBJ1-5; CDR3 protein: CAIRSSNQPQHF; CDR3 DNA: TGTGCCATCCGGAGTAGCAATCAGCCCCAGCATTTT
V gene: TRBV5-1; CDR3 length: 17; clone size: once; D gene: -; J gene: TRBJ1-6; CDR3 protein: CASSLTAGSVRNSPLHF; CDR3 DNA: TGCGCCAGCAGCTTGACTGCAGGGTCGGTTCGGAATTCACCCCTCCACTTT
V gene: TRBV10-2; CDR3 length: 13; clone size: few; D gene: TRBD2; J gene: TRBJ2-1; CDR3 protein: CATTGLERGEQFF; CDR3 DNA: TGCGCCACTACGGGACTAGAGCGTGGTGAGCAGTTCTTC